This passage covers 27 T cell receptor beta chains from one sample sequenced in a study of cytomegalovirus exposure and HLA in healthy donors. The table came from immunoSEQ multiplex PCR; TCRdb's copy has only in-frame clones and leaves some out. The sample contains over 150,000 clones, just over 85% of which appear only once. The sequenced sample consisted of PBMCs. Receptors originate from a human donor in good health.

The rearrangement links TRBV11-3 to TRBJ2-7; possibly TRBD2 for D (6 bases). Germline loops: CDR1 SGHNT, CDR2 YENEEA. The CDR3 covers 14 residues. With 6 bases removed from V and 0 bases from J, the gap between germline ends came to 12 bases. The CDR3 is CASSPTGGSYEQYF. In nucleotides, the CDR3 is TGTGCCAGCAGTCCCACCGGGGGCTCCTACGAGCAGTACTTC.

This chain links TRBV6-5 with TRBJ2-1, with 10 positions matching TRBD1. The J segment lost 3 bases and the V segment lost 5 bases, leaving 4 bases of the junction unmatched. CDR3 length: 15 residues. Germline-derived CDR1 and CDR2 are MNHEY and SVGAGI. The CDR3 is CASSPGTGVYNEQFF. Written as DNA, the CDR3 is TGTGCCAGCAGTCCCGGGACAGGGGTCTACAATGAGCAGTTCTTC.

The CDR3 DNA follows: TGTGCCAGTTGGGACTCACGGAACACCGGGGAGCTGTTTTTT. Translated, it gives CASWDSRNTGELFF. J is TRBJ2-2 and V is TRBV6-5, with D tentatively TRBD2 (6 bases). Germline lookup yields CDR1 MNHEY and CDR2 SVGAGI. The V end was cut by 9 bases, the J end by 1 base, with 12 bases between. This CDR3 has 14 residues.

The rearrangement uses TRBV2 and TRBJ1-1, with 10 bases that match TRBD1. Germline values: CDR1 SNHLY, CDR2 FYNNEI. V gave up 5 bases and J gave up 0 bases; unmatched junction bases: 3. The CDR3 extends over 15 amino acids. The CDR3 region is CASSLGQGVNTEAFF. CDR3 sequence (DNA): TGTGCCAGCAGTCTTGGACAGGGGGTGAACACTGAAGCTTTCTTT.

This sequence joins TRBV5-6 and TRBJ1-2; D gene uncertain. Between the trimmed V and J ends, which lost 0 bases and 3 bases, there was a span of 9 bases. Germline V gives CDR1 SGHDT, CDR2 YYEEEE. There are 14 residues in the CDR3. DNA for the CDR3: TGTGCCAGCAGCTTGGGAGGCTCGGACTATGGCTACACCTTC. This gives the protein CASSLGGSDYGYTF.

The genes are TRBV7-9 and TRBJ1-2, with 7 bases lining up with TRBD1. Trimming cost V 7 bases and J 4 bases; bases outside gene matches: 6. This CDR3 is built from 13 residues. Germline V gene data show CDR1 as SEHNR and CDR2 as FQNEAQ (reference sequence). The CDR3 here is CASTQGDAYGYTF. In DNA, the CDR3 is TGTGCCAGCACCCAGGGGGATGCCTATGGCTACACCTTC.

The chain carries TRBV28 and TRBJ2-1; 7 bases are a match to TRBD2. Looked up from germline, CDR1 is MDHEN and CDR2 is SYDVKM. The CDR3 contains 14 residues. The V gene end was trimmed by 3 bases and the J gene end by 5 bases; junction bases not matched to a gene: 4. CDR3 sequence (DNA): TGTGCCAGCAGTTTGCTAGCGGAAAACAATGAGCAGTTCTTC. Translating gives CASSLLAENNEQFF.

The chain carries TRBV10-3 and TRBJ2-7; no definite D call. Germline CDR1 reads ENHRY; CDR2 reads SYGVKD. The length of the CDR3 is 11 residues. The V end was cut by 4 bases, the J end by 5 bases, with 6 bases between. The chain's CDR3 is CAISASNEQYF. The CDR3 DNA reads TGTGCCATCAGTGCCAGTAACGAGCAGTACTTC.

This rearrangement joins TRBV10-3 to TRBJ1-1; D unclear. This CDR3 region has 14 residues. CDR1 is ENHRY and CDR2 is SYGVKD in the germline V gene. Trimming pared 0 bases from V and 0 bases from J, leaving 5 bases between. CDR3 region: CAISESTVNTEAFF. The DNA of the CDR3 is TGTGCCATCAGTGAGTCCACGGTGAACACTGAAGCTTTCTTT.

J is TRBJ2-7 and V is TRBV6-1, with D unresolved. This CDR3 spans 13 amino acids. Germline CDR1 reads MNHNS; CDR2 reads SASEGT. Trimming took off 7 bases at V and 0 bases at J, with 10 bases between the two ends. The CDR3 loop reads CASTLDFSYEQYF. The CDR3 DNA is TGTGCCAGCACCCTAGACTTCTCCTACGAGCAGTACTTC.

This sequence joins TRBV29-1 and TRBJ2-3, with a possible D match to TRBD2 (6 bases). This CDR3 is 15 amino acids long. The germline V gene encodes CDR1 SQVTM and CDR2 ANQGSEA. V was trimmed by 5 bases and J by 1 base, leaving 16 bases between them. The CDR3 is CSVYSAGSGTDTQYF. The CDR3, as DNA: TGCAGCGTTTATTCGGCGGGGTCCGGCACAGATACGCAGTATTTT.

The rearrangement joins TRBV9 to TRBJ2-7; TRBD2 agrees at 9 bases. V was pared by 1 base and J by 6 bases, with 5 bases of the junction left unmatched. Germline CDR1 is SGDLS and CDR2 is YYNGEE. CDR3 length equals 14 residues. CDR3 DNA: TGTGCCAGCAGCGTATCCGGGACTAGCACCGAGCAGTACTTC. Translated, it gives CASSVSGTSTEQYF.

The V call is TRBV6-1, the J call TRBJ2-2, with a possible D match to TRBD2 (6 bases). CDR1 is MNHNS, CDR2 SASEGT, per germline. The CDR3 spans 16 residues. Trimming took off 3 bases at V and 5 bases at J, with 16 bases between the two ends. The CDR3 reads CASSEIGGRQTGELFF. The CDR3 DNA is TGTGCCAGCAGTGAGATTGGGGGGAGGCAAACCGGGGAGCTGTTTTTT.

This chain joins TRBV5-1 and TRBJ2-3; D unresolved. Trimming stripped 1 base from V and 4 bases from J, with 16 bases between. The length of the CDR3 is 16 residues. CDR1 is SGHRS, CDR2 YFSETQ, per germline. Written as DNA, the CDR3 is TGCGCCAGCAGCTTGATGGTCGTTTTGAGGTCAGATACGCAGTATTTT. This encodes CASSLMVVLRSDTQYF.

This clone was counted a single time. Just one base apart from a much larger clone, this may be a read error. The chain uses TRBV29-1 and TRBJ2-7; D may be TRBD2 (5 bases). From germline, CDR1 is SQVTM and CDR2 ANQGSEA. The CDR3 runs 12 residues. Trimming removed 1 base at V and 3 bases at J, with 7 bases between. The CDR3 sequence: CSVEVRDYEQYF. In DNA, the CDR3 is TGCAGCGTTGAAGTCCGGGACTACGAGCAGTACTTC.

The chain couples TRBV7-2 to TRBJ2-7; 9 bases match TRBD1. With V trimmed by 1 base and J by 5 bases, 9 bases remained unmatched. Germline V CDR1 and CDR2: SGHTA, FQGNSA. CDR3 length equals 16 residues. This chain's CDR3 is CASSLGTGTGYHEQYF. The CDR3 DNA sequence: TGTGCCAGCAGCTTAGGAACCGGGACAGGGTACCACGAGCAGTACTTC.

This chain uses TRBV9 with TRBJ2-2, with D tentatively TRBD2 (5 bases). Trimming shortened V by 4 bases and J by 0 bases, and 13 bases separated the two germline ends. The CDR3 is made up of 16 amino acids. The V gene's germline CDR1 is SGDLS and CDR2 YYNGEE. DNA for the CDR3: TGTGCCAGCAGCTTAACTAGGCTCCCGAACACCGGGGAGCTGTTTTTT. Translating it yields CASSLTRLPNTGELFF.

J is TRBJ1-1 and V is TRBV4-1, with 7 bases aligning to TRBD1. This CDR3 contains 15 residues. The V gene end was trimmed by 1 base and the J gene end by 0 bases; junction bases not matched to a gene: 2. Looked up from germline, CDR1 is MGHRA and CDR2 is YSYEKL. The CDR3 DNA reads TGCGCCAGCAGCCAAGTCAGGGGGGTGAACACTGAAGCTTTCTTT. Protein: CASSQVRGVNTEAFF.

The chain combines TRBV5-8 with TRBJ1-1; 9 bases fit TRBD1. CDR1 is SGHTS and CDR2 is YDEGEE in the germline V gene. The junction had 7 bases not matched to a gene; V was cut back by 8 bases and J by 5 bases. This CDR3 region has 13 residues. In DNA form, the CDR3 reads TGTGCCAGTCACAGGGGGCTTGGGACTGAAGCTTTCTTT. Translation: CASHRGLGTEAFF.

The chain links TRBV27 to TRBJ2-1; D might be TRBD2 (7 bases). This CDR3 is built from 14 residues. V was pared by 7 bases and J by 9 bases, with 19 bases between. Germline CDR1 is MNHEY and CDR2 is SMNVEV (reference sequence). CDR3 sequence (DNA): TGTGCCAGCAATCCCTGGGCGGGGGCCGTTGAGCAGTTCTTC. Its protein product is CASNPWAGAVEQFF.

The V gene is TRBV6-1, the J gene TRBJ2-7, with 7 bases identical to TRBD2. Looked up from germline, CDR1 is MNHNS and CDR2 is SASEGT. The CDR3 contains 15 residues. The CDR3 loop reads CAVVWGEGRANEQYF. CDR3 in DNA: TGTGCAGTGGTATGGGGGGAGGGAAGAGCCAACGAGCAGTACTTC.

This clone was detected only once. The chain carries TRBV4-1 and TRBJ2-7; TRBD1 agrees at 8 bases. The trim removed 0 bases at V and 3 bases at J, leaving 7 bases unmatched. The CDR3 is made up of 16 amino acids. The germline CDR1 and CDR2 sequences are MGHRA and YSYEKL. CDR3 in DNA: TGCGCCAGCAGCCAAGATATGGGACAGGCTCGCTACGAGCAGTACTTC. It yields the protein CASSQDMGQARYEQYF.

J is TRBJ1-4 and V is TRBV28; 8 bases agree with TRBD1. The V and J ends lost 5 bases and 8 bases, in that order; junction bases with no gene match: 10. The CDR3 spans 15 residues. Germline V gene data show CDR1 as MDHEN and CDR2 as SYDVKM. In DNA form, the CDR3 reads TGTGCCAGCAGTCCCAAGACAGGGGCGGGAGAAAAACTGTTTTTT. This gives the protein CASSPKTGAGEKLFF. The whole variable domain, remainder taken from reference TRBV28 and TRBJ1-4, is DVKVTQSSRYLVKRTGEKVFLECVQDMDHENMFWYRQDPGLGLRLIYFSYDVKMKEKGDIPEGYSVSREKKERFSLILESASTNQTSMYLCASSPKTGAGEKLFFGSGTQLSVL.

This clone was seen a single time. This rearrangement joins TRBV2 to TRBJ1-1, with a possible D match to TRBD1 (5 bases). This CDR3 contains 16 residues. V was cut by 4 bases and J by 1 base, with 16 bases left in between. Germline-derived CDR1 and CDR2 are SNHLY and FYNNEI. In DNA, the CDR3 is TGTGCCAGCAGTGGGTCAATGCAGGGAGGGAACACTGAAGCTTTCTTT. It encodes CASSGSMQGGNTEAFF. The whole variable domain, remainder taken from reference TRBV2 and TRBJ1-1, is EPEVTQTPSHQVTQMGQEVILRCVPISNHLYFYWYRQILGQKVEFLVSFYNNEISEKSEIFDDQFSVERPDGSNFTLKIRSTKLEDSAMYFCASSGSMQGGNTEAFFGQGTRLTVV.

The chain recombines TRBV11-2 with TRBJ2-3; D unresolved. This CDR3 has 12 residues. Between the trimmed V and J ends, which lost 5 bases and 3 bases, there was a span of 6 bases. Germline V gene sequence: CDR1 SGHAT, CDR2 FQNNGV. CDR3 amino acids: CASSRFTDTQYF. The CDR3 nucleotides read TGTGCCAGCAGCCGTTTTACAGATACGCAGTATTTT.

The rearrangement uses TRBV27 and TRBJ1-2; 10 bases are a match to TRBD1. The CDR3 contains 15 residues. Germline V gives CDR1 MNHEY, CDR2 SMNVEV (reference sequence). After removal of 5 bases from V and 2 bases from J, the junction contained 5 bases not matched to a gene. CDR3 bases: TGTGCCAGCAGTCGGGACAGGGGCGGGAACTATGGCTACACCTTC. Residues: CASSRDRGGNYGYTF.

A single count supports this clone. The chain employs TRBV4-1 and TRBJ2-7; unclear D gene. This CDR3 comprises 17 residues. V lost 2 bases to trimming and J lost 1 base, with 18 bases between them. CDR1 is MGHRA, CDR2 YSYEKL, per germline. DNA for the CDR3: TGCGCCAGCAGCCAAACCACCGGCGACATAAGATCCTACGAGCAGTACTTC. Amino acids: CASSQTTGDIRSYEQYF.